This T cell receptor beta chain appears in the sequencing data of a study of blood T cell repertoires in COVID-19. Looking at the study overall: Researchers got acute and convalescent COVID-19 samples from the United States, Italy and Spain. The cDNA or gDNA used as material had been derived from T cells, B-cell-depleted T cells, or PBMCs.

Authors' processing steps: Amplification with reference gene primers provided the estimates of nucleated cell counts. Using immunoSEQ multiplex PCR, the repertoire was profiled, and TCRdb retains in-frame clones only, with some absent. V, J and clone size are those of that table, while D and trimming were read from the DNA. The sample yields under 200,000 clones, 70% to 90% seen once. Germline CDR1 SGHDT, CDR2 YYEEEE. The V and J ends lost 4 bases and 0 bases respectively, with 17 bases between them. CDR3 length: 17 residues. This sequence was found in a woman aged 80 or over with acute or convalescent COVID-19. Sequenced input: peripheral blood. The J gene is TRBJ1-3, the V gene TRBV5-6, with D possibly TRBD1 on 5 matching bases. In nucleotides, the CDR3 is TGTGCCAGCAGCACATTCTCAGGGCCCGACTCTGGAAACACCATATATTTT. Its protein is CASSTFSGPDSGNTIYF.